Below, one TCR beta chain is given with its context. Only one count was recorded for this clone. Its antigen specificity is not known. There are no base qualities to consult, and no much larger clone falls within one base. Each collaborating institution followed its own protocols to collect whole blood in K2EDTA tubes. For TCRbeta analysis, collaborators shipped samples as frozen whole blood, isolated PBMCs, or DNA extracted from either of those sample types. The sample belongs to a study of blood T cell repertoires in COVID-19 (dated by TCRdb to between 2020 and 2021). Some background on the complete study: The collaborator samples originated in the United States, Italy and Spain and spanned the acute and convalescent phases of COVID-19. The prospective study material was composed of cDNA or gDNA derived from T cells, B-cell-depleted T cells, or PBMCs. Deeply sampled blood TCRbeta repertoires from subjects exposed to, actively infected with, or recovered from COVID-19 were included in the dataset. The repertoires were released in a freely available public database meant as a resource for research on the immune response to SARS-CoV-2. Samples came from the ongoing ImmuneRACE study (first 160 participants) plus 1,254 subjects from 6 global collaborators. A de-identified subject ID, COVID-19 status, age in years and sex were almost always included in the sample metadata. Where HLA class I and class II types were available, the types were taken from metadata supplied by the sample provider, not from assay-based typing. General findings and caveats noted by the study authors: Clinical and demographic metadata were provided uncurated, with the amount varying by source and participant.

Looking up the germline V gene yields CDR1 SGDLS and CDR2 YYNGEE. V and J lose 3 bases and 5 bases, and a span of 14 bases separates them. The CDR3 runs 14 amino acids, cysteine and phenylalanine included. Kept here is only the CDR3 DNA, which spans 42 bases and is read in frame from base 1. TCRbeta CDR3 regions were amplified from genomic DNA by means of the immunoSEQ Assay, a bias-controlled multiplex PCR. On the study's bioinformatics: The number of nucleated cells in each sample was estimated by amplification of reference gene primers within the assay. To quantify the absolute abundance of each unique TCRbeta CDR3 rearrangement, sequence reads were collapsed and filtered. Productive Simpson clonality was computed per sample as the square root of Simpson's diversity index over productive rearrangements. TCRdb mirrors the immuneACCESS table, restricted to in-frame sequences. Some clones are absent from its copies; in checked studies, under half trace to an unresolved V gene, and the reason for the others is unknown. V and J calls and clone size are those listed in that table; D and trimming were worked out from the DNA. The sample has over 80,000 clones on record, around 87% of them singletons. Clones ranked in the top ten supply 15% to 20% of the sample.

The chain was built from TRBV9 and TRBJ2-5; 5 matching bases give a weak D call of TRBD2. The material sequenced was peripheral blood. This receptor was obtained from a human donor in a cohort sampled during active COVID-19. The DNA is as follows: TGTGCCAGCAGCGCCTCGCGGGCCCGGGAGACCCAGTACTTC. It specifies CASSASRARETQYF.